One and the same sample provided the 32 T cell receptor beta chains below, sequenced in a study of blood T cell repertoires in COVID-19. Assay: immunoSEQ multiplex PCR; the TCRdb copy retains only in-frame clones and omits some. The sample has more than 150,000 clones; roughly 80% are singletons. Sequenced input: peripheral blood. These receptors were obtained from a man aged 50-59 years who had recovered from COVID-19.

This clone was counted a few times. This chain uses TRBV10-3 with TRBJ2-1, with 12 bases lining up with TRBD2. CDR1 and CDR2 (germline): ENHRY, SYGVKD. The CDR3 loop spans 17 amino acids. V trimming: 2 bases; J trimming: 4 bases; junction bases outside the gene matches: 6. In DNA, the CDR3 is TGTGCCATCAGTGAGCCCAAAGGACTAGCGGGATACAATGAGCAGTTCTTC. Its protein product is CAISEPKGLAGYNEQFF.

J is TRBJ2-7 and V is TRBV7-2; 9 bases are shared with TRBD2. CDR1 and CDR2 (germline): SGHTA, FQGNSA. The CDR3 runs to 16 residues. V shed 6 bases and J 4 bases; nucleotides not matched to a gene: 13. This CDR3 reads CASSPRPTSGSYEQYF. The CDR3 nucleotides are TGTGCCAGCAGTCCACGCCCTACTAGCGGGTCGTACGAGCAGTACTTC.

The chain employs TRBV28 and TRBJ2-1, with TRBD1 matching over 7 bases. V lost 4 bases, J lost 9 bases, and 15 bases stayed unmatched. The CDR3 contains 16 residues. The germline gives CDR1 MDHEN, CDR2 SYDVKM. The CDR3 coding sequence is TGTGCCAGCAGTTGGGGGATGGACAGGCCTTTGGGTGAGCAGTTCTTC. Translated, it gives CASSWGMDRPLGEQFF.

A note on this clone: The same CDR3 can be traced to other DNA sequences in this sample. V gene TRBV3-1 (or the pseudogene TRBV3-2) combines with J gene TRBJ1-1; TRBD1 is a possible D gene (6 bases). CDR3 length: 13 residues. V was trimmed by 4 bases and J by 1 base, leaving 7 bases between them. The germline V gene encodes CDR1 LGHDT and CDR2 YNNKEL (reference sequence). The CDR3 DNA reads as TGTGCCAGCAGCCCGACAGGGAACACTGAAGCTTTCTTT. It translates to CASSPTGNTEAFF.

This clone was counted between two and nine times. The V call is TRBV2, the J call TRBJ2-7, with D possibly matching TRBD2 (5 bases). The V end lost 7 bases, the J end lost 2 bases, and 9 bases lay between the germline ends. CDR3 length: 12 residues. The germline V gene has CDR1 SNHLY and CDR2 FYNNEI. CDR3 region: CASTGLAYEQYF. The CDR3 DNA follows: TGTGCCAGCACCGGACTCGCCTACGAGCAGTACTTC. The full variable domain, in which reference TRBV2 and TRBJ2-7 provide the parts outside the CDR3, is EPEVTQTPSHQVTQMGQEVILRCVPISNHLYFYWYRQILGQKVEFLVSFYNNEISEKSEIFDDQFSVERPDGSNFTLKIRSTKLEDSAMYFCASTGLAYEQYFGPGTRLTVT.

This clone was detected only a few times. The rearrangement links TRBV11-2 to TRBJ2-1, with a tentative D call TRBD2 (6 bases). This CDR3 is built from 17 residues. Germline CDR1 reads SGHAT; CDR2 reads FQNNGV. Trimming cost V 1 base and J 1 base, with 14 bases left between them. CDR3 bases: TGTGCCAGCAGCTTAGCGTTAGCCGGGGGATCCTACAATGAGCAGTTCTTC. It encodes CASSLALAGGSYNEQFF.

The V and J genes are TRBV29-1 and TRBJ1-2, with TRBD1 as a possible D gene (6 bases). Per the germline V gene, CDR1 is SQVTM and CDR2 is ANQGSEA. The length of the CDR3 is 15 residues. V lost 1 base and J lost 5, with 17 bases in between. The CDR3 loop reads CSVEVERGAVYGYTF. CDR3 DNA sequence: TGCAGCGTTGAAGTCGAACGGGGGGCTGTGTATGGCTACACCTTC.

This chain connects TRBV29-1 to TRBJ1-1, with 7 bases fitting TRBD1. With V trimmed by 3 bases and J by 1 base, 5 bases remained unmatched. CDR3 length: 14 residues. In germline, CDR1 is SQVTM, CDR2 ANQGSEA. The CDR3 region has the DNA TGCAGCGTTGAGTTGGGGACAGAGAACACTGAAGCTTTCTTT. Translated: CSVELGTENTEAFF.

Comments on this clone: It is likely a read error, because the conserved phenylalanine at the end of the CDR3 is missing. The DNA is omitted, as the CDR3 cannot be located on it reliably, and the CDR3 follows TCRdb's listing. The chain carries TRBV28 and TRBJ1-6; the D call in the table, TRBD1, was not verified against the DNA. CDR1 and CDR2 (germline): MDHEN, SYDVKM. Inclusive of both ends, the CDR3 amounts to 11 amino acids. The CDR3 here is CASSLNRPETT.

The gene calls are TRBV28 and TRBJ2-7; the D is unclear. Looked up from germline, CDR1 is MDHEN and CDR2 is SYDVKM. Deletions cut 7 bases from V and 0 bases from J, with 19 bases between. The CDR3 totals 16 residues. The DNA of the CDR3 is TGTGCCAGCAACCCATCCAGAGGTTCTAGCTCCTACGAGCAGTACTTC. Encoded protein: CASNPSRGSSSYEQYF.

As to this clone: Other nucleotide sequences in the sample specify the same CDR3. This chain links TRBV4-1 with TRBJ2-5, with 13 nucleotides matching TRBD2. The CDR3 consists of 16 residues. Germline assignment: CDR1 MGHRA and CDR2 YSYEKL. The ends lost 3 bases at V and 1 base at J; junction bases unmatched: 2. CDR3 protein: CASSHGTSGAQETQYF. Written as DNA, the CDR3 is TGCGCCAGCAGCCACGGGACTAGCGGGGCCCAAGAGACCCAGTACTTC.

The CDR3 loop is CASRRETEAFF. In DNA form, the CDR3 reads TGTGCCAGCCGAAGGGAGACTGAAGCTTTCTTT. The V and J genes are TRBV2 and TRBJ1-1; D remains unclear. V lost 8 bases and J lost 5, with 9 bases in between. This CDR3 is built from 11 residues. The germline V gene encodes CDR1 SNHLY and CDR2 FYNNEI.

The J gene is TRBJ2-1, the V gene TRBV11-3, with D hard to call. Germline values: CDR1 SGHNT, CDR2 YENEEA. The CDR3 sequence is 15 residues long. The germline V and J ends were trimmed by 0 bases and 8 bases, with 14 bases remaining between them. The CDR3, as DNA: TGTGCCAGCAGCTTAGATGGTTCCCAAGCCTATGAGCAGTTCTTC. The encoded protein is CASSLDGSQAYEQFF.

The J gene is TRBJ1-5, the V gene TRBV3-1 (or the pseudogene TRBV3-2), with a possible D match to TRBD1 (5 bases). The V gene lost 0 bases and the J gene lost 0 bases, with 12 bases spanning the gap. This CDR3 comprises 17 residues. Germline V gives CDR1 LGHDT, CDR2 YNNKEL (reference sequence). CDR3 nucleotide sequence: TGTGCCAGCAGCCAAGATACGACAGCTTATAGCAATCAGCCCCAGCATTTT. Its translation is CASSQDTTAYSNQPQHF.

The chain couples TRBV6-2 or TRBV6-3 to TRBJ1-5, with no clear D. V dropped 6 bases and J dropped 12 bases, with 18 bases sitting between them. This CDR3 has 13 amino acids. Germline CDR1 reads MNHEY; CDR2 reads SVGEGT. The CDR3 DNA is TGTGCCAGCAGCTCCGGCCAGGCCGAACTCCAGCATTTT. Its protein product is CASSSGQAELQHF.

CDR3 in DNA: TGTGCCATCAGTGATGGACAGGGGGCGCAGTTTAACACCGGGGAGCTGTTTTTT. The encoded protein is CAISDGQGAQFNTGELFF. The chain links TRBV10-3 to TRBJ2-2; 11 bases are a match to TRBD1. CDR3 size: 18 residues. The V and J ends lost 3 bases and 2 bases, in that order; junction bases with no gene match: 8. Germline V lookup: CDR1 ENHRY, CDR2 SYGVKD.

The chain is built from TRBV6-1 and TRBJ2-2; no firm D call. There are 16 residues in the CDR3. Germline V gene data show CDR1 as MNHNS and CDR2 as SASEGT. V was shortened by 2 bases and J by 1 base, with 11 bases between the two germline ends. The chain's CDR3 is CASSEPIYRNTGELFF. For the CDR3, the DNA is TGTGCCAGCAGTGAACCCATATACAGGAACACCGGGGAGCTGTTTTTT.

The chain links TRBV15 to TRBJ2-1; 10 bases map to TRBD2. Germline assignment: CDR1 LNHNV and CDR2 YYDKDF (reference sequence). There are 15 residues in the CDR3. Trimming removed 5 bases from V and 6 bases from J; junction bases left unmatched: 7. The chain's CDR3 is CATSPRLAGPNEQFF. CDR3 nucleotide sequence: TGTGCCACCAGCCCCCGACTAGCGGGTCCCAATGAGCAGTTCTTC.

This clone was seen a single time. This chain joins TRBV3-1 (or the pseudogene TRBV3-2) and TRBJ1-2; D remains unclear. Between the trimmed V and J ends, which lost 0 bases and 6 bases, there was a span of 14 bases. Germline V lookup: CDR1 LGHDT, CDR2 YNNKEL (reference sequence). The CDR3 has 15 amino acids. The CDR3 region has the DNA TGTGCCAGCAGCCAAGATCCGGGGAGTAAGGATGGCTACACCTTC. Translating gives CASSQDPGSKDGYTF.

The rearrangement uses TRBV18 and TRBJ2-1; 8 positions agree with TRBD2. This CDR3 has 15 amino acids. CDR1 and CDR2 (germline): KGHSH, LQKENI. Germline trimming cut 6 bases from V and 6 bases from J; bases unmatched to any gene: 10. CDR3 sequence reads: CASSGSGSLLNEQFF. The CDR3 region has the DNA TGTGCCAGCTCGGGAAGCGGGAGCCTGCTCAATGAGCAGTTCTTC.

The chain combines TRBV6-2 or TRBV6-3 with TRBJ1-2; D is unclear. Deletions cut 0 bases from V and 6 bases from J, with 11 bases between. The CDR3 totals 14 residues. Germline V gene sequence: CDR1 MNHEY, CDR2 SVGEGT. This chain's CDR3 is CASSYSRGADGYTF. The CDR3 DNA reads as TGTGCCAGCAGTTACTCACGGGGAGCGGATGGCTACACCTTC.

The rearrangement joins TRBV18 to TRBJ1-1; D remains ambiguous. CDR3 length: 14 amino acids. Germline V gives CDR1 KGHSH, CDR2 LQKENI. The germline V and J ends were trimmed by 4 bases and 3 bases, with 12 bases remaining between them. CDR3 sequence (DNA): TGTGCCAGCTCACAAAGGACGGAGGACACTGAAGCTTTCTTT. Its protein is CASSQRTEDTEAFF.

This chain joins TRBV7-8 and TRBJ2-2, with 9 bases lining up with TRBD1. The germline V gene has CDR1 SGHVS and CDR2 FQNEAQ. The V segment lost 4 bases and the J segment 3 bases; nucleotides outside the gene matches: 0. CDR3 length: 14 residues. The CDR3 nucleotides read TGTGCCAGCAGCTACAGGGGGCACACCGGGGAGCTGTTTTTT. Translated: CASSYRGHTGELFF.

In this sample, this clone turned up once. The V call is TRBV19, the J call TRBJ1-1, with TRBD1 matching over 8 bases. Germline CDR1 is LNHDA and CDR2 is SQIVND (reference sequence). The CDR3 length is 14 residues. Trimming took 5 bases from V and 5 from J; bases not matched to a gene: 7. DNA of the CDR3: TGTGCCAGTAGTCTTGGACAGGGATGGACTGAAGCTTTCTTT. Protein sequence: CASSLGQGWTEAFF.

The chain carries TRBV29-1 and TRBJ1-1; 9 bases are shared with TRBD1. V trimming: 7 bases; J trimming: 3 bases; junction bases outside the gene matches: 6. Germline-derived CDR1 and CDR2 are SQVTM and ANQGSEA. The CDR3 is 13 amino acids. In nucleotides, the CDR3 is TGCAGCGCCAACAGGGGGCTTTACACTGAAGCTTTCTTT. It codes for CSANRGLYTEAFF.

The chain carries TRBV7-3 and TRBJ2-7, with D perhaps TRBD2 (5 bases). This CDR3 comprises 14 residues. Germline V lookup: CDR1 SGHTA, CDR2 FQGTGA. V lost 5 bases to trimming and J lost 5 bases, with 16 bases between them. The CDR3 loop reads CASSPRKQRDEQYF. The CDR3 nucleotides read TGTGCCAGCAGCCCTCGAAAACAGAGGGACGAGCAGTACTTC.

The chain links TRBV18 to TRBJ2-3, with TRBD1 identical over 9 bases. CDR3 length equals 17 residues. Germline lookup yields CDR1 KGHSH and CDR2 LQKENI. The ends lost 1 base at V and 4 bases at J; junction bases unmatched: 9. DNA for the CDR3: TGTGCCAGCTCACCACAAAAGACAGGGGGAAGGGCAGATACGCAGTATTTT. This gives the protein CASSPQKTGGRADTQYF.

The chain is built from TRBV5-1 and TRBJ2-2; TRBD2 matches 7 bases. V dropped 2 bases and J dropped 4; count of bases not matched to a gene: 5. Looked up from germline, CDR1 is SGHRS and CDR2 is YFSETQ. The CDR3 is 15 residues long. CDR3 in amino acids: CASSFGGTTTGELFF. CDR3 DNA sequence: TGCGCCAGCAGCTTTGGCGGGACTACCACCGGGGAGCTGTTTTTT. Drawing the rest from reference TRBV5-1 and TRBJ2-2, the complete variable domain is KAGVTQTPRYLIKTRGQQVTLSCSPISGHRSVSWYQQTPGQGLQFLFEYFSETQRNKGNFPGRFSGRQFSNSRSEMNVSTLELGDSALYLCASSFGGTTTGELFFGEGSRLTVL.

V gene TRBV4-3 combines with J gene TRBJ1-4, with D hard to call. V was clipped by 1 base and J by 8 bases, with 11 bases between them. The CDR3 is 14 amino acids. The germline gives CDR1 LGHNA, CDR2 YSLEER. The CDR3 region is CASSQVKWEEKLFF. Written as DNA, the CDR3 is TGCGCCAGCAGCCAAGTTAAGTGGGAGGAAAAACTGTTTTTT.

This rearrangement joins TRBV30 to TRBJ1-5, with D possibly matching TRBD1 (6 bases). Germline CDR1 and CDR2: GTSNPN and SVGIG (reference sequence). V was trimmed by 1 base and J by 1 base, leaving 11 bases between them. This CDR3 comprises 15 residues. The CDR3 sequence is CAWSGSGHSNQPQHF. CDR3 DNA: TGTGCCTGGAGTGGGTCGGGACACAGCAATCAGCCCCAGCATTTT. Combining the CDR3 with reference TRBV30 and TRBJ1-5 gives the whole variable domain SQTIHQWPATLVQPVGSPLSLECTVEGTSNPNLYWYRQAAGRGLQLLFYSVGIGQISSEVPQNLSASRPQDRQFILSSKKLLLSDSGFYLCAWSGSGHSNQPQHFGDGTRLSIL.

The chain is built from TRBV29-1 and TRBJ1-2; D unresolved. Looked up from germline, CDR1 is SQVTM and CDR2 is ANQGSEA. The CDR3 has 12 amino acids. The ends were cut back, 3 bases at V and 4 bases at J, with 9 bases in the middle. The CDR3, as DNA: TGCAGCGTTGAGGTCAGTTCCTATGGCTACACCTTC. Translated, it gives CSVEVSSYGYTF. Using reference TRBV29-1 and TRBJ1-2 for the parts outside the CDR3, the full variable domain is SAVISQKPSRDICQRGTSLTIQCQVDSQVTMMFWYRQQPGQSLTLIATANQGSEATYESGFVIDKFPISRPNLTFSTLTVSNMSPEDSSIYLCSVEVSSYGYTFGSGTRLTVV.

The chain employs TRBV10-3 and TRBJ2-1; D remains unclear. V was trimmed by 6 bases and J by 7 bases, leaving 16 bases between them. Germline CDR1 is ENHRY and CDR2 is SYGVKD. CDR3 length equals 14 residues. CDR3 amino acids: CAIRPPERWNEQFF. CDR3 nucleotides: TGTGCCATCAGGCCTCCGGAGCGCTGGAATGAGCAGTTCTTC.